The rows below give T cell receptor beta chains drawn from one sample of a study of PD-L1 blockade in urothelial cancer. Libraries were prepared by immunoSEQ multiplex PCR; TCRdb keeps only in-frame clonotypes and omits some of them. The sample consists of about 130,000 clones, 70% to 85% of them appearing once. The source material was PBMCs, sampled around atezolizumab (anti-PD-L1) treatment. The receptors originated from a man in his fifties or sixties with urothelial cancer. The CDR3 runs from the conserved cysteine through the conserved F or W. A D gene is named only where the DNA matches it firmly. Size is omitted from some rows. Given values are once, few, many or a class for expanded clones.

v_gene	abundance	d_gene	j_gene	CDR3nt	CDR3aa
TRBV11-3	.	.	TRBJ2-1	TGTGCCAGCAGCCGACAGGATTGGCCCCATGAGCAGTTCTTC	CASSRQDWPHEQFF
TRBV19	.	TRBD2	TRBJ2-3	TGTGCCAGTAGTATAGATCCTGGCGGGAGCGATACGCAGTATTTT	CASSIDPGGSDTQYF
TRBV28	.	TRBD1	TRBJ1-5	TGTGCCAGCAGAAGACAGGGGGACAATCAGCCCCAGCATTTT	CASRRQGDNQPQHF
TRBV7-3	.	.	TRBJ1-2	TGTGCCAGCAGCTTAGGGCCGCAGAGTGATGGCTACACCTTC	CASSLGPQSDGYTF
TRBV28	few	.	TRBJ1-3	TGTGCCAGCAGGCCGCAGGGACACCTCTCTGGAAACACCATATATTTT	CASRPQGHLSGNTIYF
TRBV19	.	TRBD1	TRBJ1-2	TGTGCCAGTAGTCCCCCCCGGACAGGGCTCCATGGCTACACCTTC	CASSPPRTGLHGYTF
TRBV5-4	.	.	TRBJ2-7	TGTGCCAGCAGCTTAGACGGGGAGGCCTACGAGCAGTACTTC	CASSLDGEAYEQYF
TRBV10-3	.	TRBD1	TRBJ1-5	TGTGCCACCCAGGGGGCAAATCAGCCCCAGCATTTT	CATQGANQPQHF
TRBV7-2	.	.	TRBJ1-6	TGTGCCAGCAGCATACCTAGCTCCTATAATTCACCCCTCCACTTT	CASSIPSSYNSPLHF
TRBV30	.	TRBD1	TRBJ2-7	TGTGCCTGGAACCCCGCAGGGGGCAGGGCTTCGGGCGAGCAGTACTTC	CAWNPAGGRASGEQYF
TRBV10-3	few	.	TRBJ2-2	TGTGCCGTCGGCGGGGCGTTGGACACCGGGGAGCTGTTTTTT	CAVGGALDTGELFF
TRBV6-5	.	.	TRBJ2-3	TGTGCCAGCAGTAACCGGGACTGGCACACAGATACGCAGTATTTT	CASSNRDWHTDTQYF
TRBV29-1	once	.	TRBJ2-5	TGCAGCGTTGCGGGGTTGGGAGGAGAGACCCAGTACTTC	CSVAGLGGETQYF
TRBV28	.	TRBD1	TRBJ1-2	TGTGCCAGCAGTTCCATATGGACAGGGCCACTAGCTAACTATGGCTACACCTTC	CASSSIWTGPLANYGYTF
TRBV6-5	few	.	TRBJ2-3	TGTGCCAGCAGTTATGGGCGGACAAGCACAGATACGCAGTATTTT	CASSYGRTSTDTQYF
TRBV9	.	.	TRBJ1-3	TGTGCCAGCAGCGGGCCTAGGTCAGGGTCTAAAGGAAACACCATATATTTT	CASSGPRSGSKGNTIYF
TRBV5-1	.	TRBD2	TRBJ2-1	TGCGCCAGCAGCTTGAGAGCGGGGGCGATGGGTGAGCAGTTCTTC	CASSLRAGAMGEQFF
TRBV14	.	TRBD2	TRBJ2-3	TGTGCCAGCAGCTTTACGAGACTAGCTGGTACAGATACGCAGTATTTT	CASSFTRLAGTDTQYF
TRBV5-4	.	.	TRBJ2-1	TGTGCCAGCAGCACTGTAGGGGGTCCCCACAATGAGCAGTTCTTC	CASSTVGGPHNEQFF
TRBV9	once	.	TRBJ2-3	TGTGCCAGCAGCTCCCAAACAGATACGCAGTATTTT	CASSSQTDTQYF
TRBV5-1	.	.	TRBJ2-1	TGCGCCAGCAGCTTGGTCGTAGCTAGTGAGCAGTTCTTC	CASSLVVASEQFF
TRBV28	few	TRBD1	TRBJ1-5	TGTGCCAGCAGTCGGACCCGACAGGGGGCAAGCAATCAGCCCCAGCATTTT	CASSRTRQGASNQPQHF
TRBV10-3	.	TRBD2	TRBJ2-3	TGTGCCATCAGTCCAACGAATAGCGGGTACACAGATACGCAGTATTTT	CAISPTNSGYTDTQYF
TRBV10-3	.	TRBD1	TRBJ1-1	TGTGCCATCACGACAGGGGGCAACACTGAAGCTTTCTTT	CAITTGGNTEAFF
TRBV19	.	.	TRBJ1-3	TGTGCCAGTAGTCACATCCAGGGTTTTTCTGGAAACACCATATATTTT	CASSHIQGFSGNTIYF
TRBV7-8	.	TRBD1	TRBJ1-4	TGTGCCAGCAGCTTAATGAAGGGGACAGGGAATGAAAAACTGTTTTTT	CASSLMKGTGNEKLFF
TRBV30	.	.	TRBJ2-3	TGTGCCTGGAGTGTAGCGCGGACTGGACTCACAGATACGCAGTATTTT	CAWSVARTGLTDTQYF
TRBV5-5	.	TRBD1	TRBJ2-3	TGTGCCAGCAGCTTAGAACAGGGGGAAGGGGATACGCAGTATTTT	CASSLEQGEGDTQYF
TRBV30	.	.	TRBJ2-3	TGTGCCTGGAGCCCAGGGAAAGATACGCAGTATTTT	CAWSPGKDTQYF
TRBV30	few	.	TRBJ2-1	TGTGCCTGGAGTGGCCGACTAAATGAGCAGTTCTTC	CAWSGRLNEQFF
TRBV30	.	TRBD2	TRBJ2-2	TGTGCCTGGAGGGCCGGGACTAGCGGGACCACCGGGGAGCTGTTTTTT	CAWRAGTSGTTGELFF
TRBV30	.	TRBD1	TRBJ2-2	TGTGCCTGGAGTTCAGGGGGCACCGGGGAGCTGTTTTTT	CAWSSGGTGELFF
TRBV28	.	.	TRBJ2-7	TGTGCCAGCAGAGAGACAGAAAACTCCTACGAGCAGTACTTC	CASRETENSYEQYF
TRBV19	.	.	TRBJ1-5	TGTGCCAGTAGTAAGGCCAGGTGGCGGCCCCAGCATTTT	CASSKARWRPQHF
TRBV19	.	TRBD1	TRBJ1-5	TGTGCCAGTAGGGACAGGGGGACGGCTCAGCCCCAGCATTTT	CASRDRGTAQPQHF
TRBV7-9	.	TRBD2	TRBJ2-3	TGTGCCAGCAGCTTAGGGGAGACTAGCGGGACGTCAGATACGCAGTATTTT	CASSLGETSGTSDTQYF
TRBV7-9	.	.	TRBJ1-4	TGTGCCAGCAGCTTAGAGGCAGTGGGAGGTGAAAAACTGTTTTTT	CASSLEAVGGEKLFF
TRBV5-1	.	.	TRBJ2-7	TGCGCCAGCAGCTTGGAAGCGGACGACTACGAGCAGTACTTC	CASSLEADDYEQYF
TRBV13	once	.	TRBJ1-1	TGTGCCAGCAGCTTAATCGTAGAAGCTTTCTTT	CASSLIVEAFF
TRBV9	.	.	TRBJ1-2	TGTGCCAGCAGCCCAACGCGCTCTAACTATGGCTACACCTTC	CASSPTRSNYGYTF
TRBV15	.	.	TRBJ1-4	TGTGCCACCAGCAGAGGACAGAGGAATGAAAAACTGTTTTTT	CATSRGQRNEKLFF
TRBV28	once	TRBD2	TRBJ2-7	TGTGCCAGCAGTTTAGGGACTAGCTTTTACGAGCAGTACTTC	CASSLGTSFYEQYF
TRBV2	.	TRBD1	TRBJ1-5	TGTGCCAGCAGCGAGGGACAGCGGAATCAGCCCCAGCATTTT	CASSEGQRNQPQHF
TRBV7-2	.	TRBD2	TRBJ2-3	TGTGCCAGCAGCCCGCGGACTAGCGGGAGAACAGATACGCAGTATTTT	CASSPRTSGRTDTQYF
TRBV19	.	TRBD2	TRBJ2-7	TGTGCCAGTAGTATCGGGGGGATGTACGAGCAGTACTTC	CASSIGGMYEQYF
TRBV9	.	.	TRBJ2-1	TGTGCCAGCAGCGTAGACACCTACAATGAGCAGTTCTTC	CASSVDTYNEQFF
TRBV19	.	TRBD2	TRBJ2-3	TGTGCCAGTAGTCCGCGGGGGGCGGGGCGACAAGATACGCAGTATTTT	CASSPRGAGRQDTQYF
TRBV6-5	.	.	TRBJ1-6	TGTGCCAGCAGTTACTCGCATGAGGCGGGTTCACCCCTCCACTTT	CASSYSHEAGSPLHF
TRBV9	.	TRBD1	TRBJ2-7	TGTGCCAGCAGCCGGCTTGGGGCAGGGGGTATCGACGAGCAGTACTTC	CASSRLGAGGIDEQYF
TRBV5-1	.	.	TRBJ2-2	TGCGCCAGCAGCTTGGCATCCGGGGGAGCGAACACCGGGGAGCTGTTTTTT	CASSLASGGANTGELFF
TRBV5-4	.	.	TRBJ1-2	TGTGCCAGCAGCTGGGGGGGTTCTAACTATGGCTACACCTTC	CASSWGGSNYGYTF
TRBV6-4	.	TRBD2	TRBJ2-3	TGTGCCAGCAGTGAAGGTAGCGGGACAGATACGCAGTATTTT	CASSEGSGTDTQYF
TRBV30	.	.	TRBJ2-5	TGTGCCTGGAGTATCCTGAGCCGACAAGAGACCCAGTACTTC	CAWSILSRQETQYF
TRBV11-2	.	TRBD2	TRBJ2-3	TGTGCCAGCAGCTTAATACTAGCGGAGTCAGATACGCAGTATTTT	CASSLILAESDTQYF
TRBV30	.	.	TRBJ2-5	TGTGCCTGGAGTACCAGGGGAGAGACCCAGTACTTC	CAWSTRGETQYF